This T cell receptor (beta chain) was sequenced for a study of blood T cell repertoires in COVID-19. Per the authors' pipeline: Estimation of nucleated cell counts was performed using reference gene primer amplification. The repertoire was sequenced with immunoSEQ multiplex PCR; TCRdb's copy has only in-frame clones and lacks some. V and J calls and clone size are given by that table; D and trimming were obtained from the DNA. The repertoire holds 340,000 or so clones, with around 82% as singletons. Germline CDR1 is LGHNA and CDR2 is YSLEER. The CDR3 length is 18 residues. V was pared by 1 base and J by 2 bases, with 9 bases of the junction left unmatched.

Sequences were obtained from peripheral blood. The source is a man younger than 45 with active or convalescent COVID-19. This chain connects TRBV4-3 to TRBJ2-7, with 12 positions matching TRBD2. CDR3 region: CASSQGLGSSGRAYEQYF. CDR3 sequence (DNA): TGCGCCAGCAGCCAAGGTCTGGGGTCTAGCGGGAGGGCCTACGAGCAGTACTTC.